This entry lists 20 T cell receptor beta chains sequenced from one sample in a study of cytotoxic CD8 clonotypes in ibrutinib-treated CLL. Assay: immunoSEQ multiplex PCR; the TCRdb copy retains only in-frame clones and omits some. The data show roughly 300,000 clones, around 76% seen once. This sample comprised PBMCs, obtained at disease progression, from a patient treated with ibrutinib. All receptors come from a human donor with chronic lymphocytic leukemia.

This chain joins TRBV9 and TRBJ1-1; 8 nucleotides line up with TRBD1. This CDR3 comprises 13 residues. Trimming cost V 4 bases and J 5 bases; bases outside gene matches: 4. Germline CDR1 is SGDLS and CDR2 is YYNGEE. The CDR3 loop reads CASSKDRATEAFF. The DNA for the CDR3 is TGTGCCAGCAGCAAGGACAGGGCGACTGAAGCTTTCTTT.

The rearrangement joins TRBV6-5 to TRBJ1-5, with 9 positions matching TRBD1. This CDR3 is built from 15 residues. With 5 bases clipped from V and 6 bases from J, the junction kept 8 bases outside the gene matches. Germline V lookup: CDR1 MNHEY, CDR2 SVGAGI. The CDR3 is CASSPGTGFSQPQHF. DNA for the CDR3: TGTGCCAGCAGTCCCGGGACAGGGTTCAGTCAGCCCCAGCATTTT.

The sample holds a few counts of this clone. This chain joins TRBV18 and TRBJ1-2, with a weak D call TRBD1 (5 bases). Looked up from germline, CDR1 is KGHSH and CDR2 is LQKENI. V was trimmed by 5 bases and J by 2 bases, leaving 12 bases between them. The CDR3 consists of 14 residues. The chain's CDR3 is CASSSRTSNYGYTF. The CDR3 nucleotides are TGTGCCAGCTCATCACGGACATCGAACTATGGCTACACCTTC.

The genes are TRBV4-1 and TRBJ1-2, with 8 bases identical to TRBD1. The germline CDR1 and CDR2 sequences are MGHRA and YSYEKL. Trimming took 0 bases from V and 1 from J; bases not matched to a gene: 4. The CDR3 is 16 amino acids. CDR3 in DNA: TGCGCCAGCAGCCAAGATAGGACAGGGAGTAACTATGGCTACACCTTC. This gives the protein CASSQDRTGSNYGYTF.

V usage is TRBV5-1 and J usage is TRBJ2-1; D unclear. Trimming cost V 1 base and J 7 bases, with 6 bases left between them. Germline V gene lookup returns CDR1 SGHRS and CDR2 YFSETQ. The CDR3 runs 12 residues. The CDR3: CASSLSGNEQFF. The CDR3 bases are TGCGCCAGCAGCTTGTCCGGGAATGAGCAGTTCTTC.

The chain links TRBV29-1 to TRBJ2-5; TRBD1 agrees at 9 bases. Germline-derived CDR1 and CDR2 are SQVTM and ANQGSEA. J lost 2 bases, V lost 6 bases, and 7 bases had no gene match. This CDR3 spans 14 amino acids. The chain's CDR3 is CSVGQGISQETQYF. The CDR3 DNA reads as TGCAGCGTAGGACAGGGGATATCACAAGAGACCCAGTACTTC.

The chain combines TRBV9 with TRBJ2-2, with D uncertain. From germline, CDR1 is SGDLS and CDR2 YYNGEE. V lost 3 bases and J 3 bases, leaving 6 bases between the germline ends. This CDR3 region has 13 residues. The CDR3 bases are TGTGCCAGCAGCGGGCCAGACACCGGGGAGCTGTTTTTT. This translates into CASSGPDTGELFF.

The chain combines TRBV21-1 with TRBJ2-7; no check of the table's D call, TRBD1, against the DNA was made. TRBV21-1 is termed a pseudogene. The CDR3 runs 16 residues. CDR3 protein: CASSKPRPDRAHEQYF. The CDR3 DNA is TGTGCCAGCAGCAAACCTCGACCCGACAGAGCCCACGAGCAGTACTTC.

The chain uses TRBV7-2 and TRBJ1-3, with 8 bases identical to TRBD1. This CDR3 spans 13 amino acids. After removal of 5 bases from V and 11 bases from J, the junction contained 8 bases not matched to a gene. CDR1 SGHTA and CDR2 FQGNSA come from the germline V gene. CDR3 residues: CASSTGQGAPIYF. The CDR3 DNA is TGTGCCAGCAGCACCGGTCAGGGGGCCCCCATATATTTT.

The V gene is TRBV7-2, the J gene TRBJ2-7, with D possibly TRBD1 on 5 matching bases. Germline V gene lookup returns CDR1 SGHTA and CDR2 FQGNSA. The germline V and J ends were trimmed by 2 bases and 6 bases, with 26 bases remaining between them. This CDR3 region has 18 residues. The CDR3 DNA is TGTGCCAGCAGCTTAAGGTCTACCGTCCGCAGGGATCTGCGCGAGCAGTACTTC. Its protein product is CASSLRSTVRRDLREQYF.

The chain is built from TRBV4-1 and TRBJ2-2; possibly TRBD2 for D (5 bases). The CDR3 spans 17 residues. Trimming took 1 base from V and 4 from J, leaving 16 bases between them. Looked up from germline, CDR1 is MGHRA and CDR2 is YSYEKL. The CDR3: CASSQVERTDSTGELFF. The CDR3 nucleotides read TGCGCCAGCAGCCAAGTAGAGCGGACCGACTCCACCGGGGAGCTGTTTTTT.

The rearrangement uses TRBV6-1 and TRBJ2-3; possibly TRBD2 for D (5 bases). The V gene lost 8 bases and the J gene lost 4 bases, with 16 bases spanning the gap. Per the germline V gene, CDR1 is MNHNS and CDR2 is SASEGT. This CDR3 has 14 amino acids. CDR3 DNA sequence: TGTGCCAGCGTGGGGTTCCGGGGTCCAGATACGCAGTATTTT. Protein: CASVGFRGPDTQYF.

The chain couples TRBV13 to TRBJ1-1, with D perhaps matching TRBD1 (6 bases). The V and J ends lost 0 bases and 1 base respectively, with 12 bases between them. This CDR3 has 16 amino acids. Germline V CDR1 and CDR2: PRHDT, FYEKMQ (reference sequence). The chain's CDR3 is CASSLGPGGGNTEAFF. In nucleotides, the CDR3 is TGTGCCAGCAGCTTAGGCCCGGGGGGCGGGAACACTGAAGCTTTCTTT.

The rearrangement joins TRBV6-5 to TRBJ2-7; D may be TRBD1 (5 bases). Germline V gene data show CDR1 as MNHEY and CDR2 as SVGAGI. The CDR3 runs to 15 residues. Trimming took off 3 bases at V and 4 bases at J, with 16 bases between the two ends. The CDR3 sequence: CASSYPSRGRYEQYF. CDR3 sequence (DNA): TGTGCCAGCAGTTATCCCTCTAGGGGAAGGTACGAGCAGTACTTC.

This chain connects TRBV5-1 to TRBJ1-1; 8 bases fit TRBD1. The junction had 11 bases not matched to a gene; V was cut back by 5 bases and J by 5 bases. The CDR3 is 15 amino acids. Germline loops: CDR1 SGHRS, CDR2 YFSETQ. The chain's CDR3 is CASSRVGQGSTEAFF. As DNA, the CDR3 is TGCGCCAGCAGTCGGGTTGGACAGGGTAGTACTGAAGCTTTCTTT.

The gene calls are TRBV7-9 and TRBJ2-1; D uncertain. The V end was cut by 8 bases, the J end by 4 bases, with 18 bases between. Germline lookup yields CDR1 SEHNR and CDR2 FQNEAQ (reference sequence). CDR3 length: 15 amino acids. The CDR3, as DNA: TGTGCCAGCTCTGGGGTAAATGGCCCTTACAATGAGCAGTTCTTC. Its translation: CASSGVNGPYNEQFF.

The sample holds one count of this clone. The chain uses TRBV15 and TRBJ1-1; D uncertain. Germline assignment: CDR1 LNHNV and CDR2 YYDKDF (reference sequence). This CDR3 is 14 amino acids long. The V and J ends lost 0 bases and 1 base respectively, with 6 bases between them. The CDR3 DNA reads TGTGCCACCAGCAGAGATGGTTGGAACACTGAAGCTTTCTTT. Translating it yields CATSRDGWNTEAFF.

This clone was recorded a few times. V is TRBV5-1 and J is TRBJ1-2; a possible D gene is TRBD1 (6 bases). Per germline, CDR1 SGHRS and CDR2 YFSETQ. With 7 bases removed from V and 4 bases from J, the gap between germline ends came to 20 bases. The CDR3 runs to 15 residues. DNA of the CDR3: TGCGCCAGCGGCGAGGGACACCCCAGGTCCTATGGCTACACCTTC. This translates into CASGEGHPRSYGYTF.

The V gene is TRBV5-4, the J gene TRBJ2-3, with D possibly TRBD1 on 6 matching bases. V lost 6 bases and J 6 bases, leaving 26 bases between the germline ends. CDR1 and CDR2 from the germline V gene are SGHNT and YYREEE (reference sequence). The CDR3 covers 17 residues. The CDR3 here is CASNPLGSTGTFDTQYF. CDR3 nucleotide sequence: TGTGCCAGCAATCCTTTGGGCTCGACGGGGACATTCGATACGCAGTATTTT.

This sequence joins TRBV6-6 and TRBJ2-7; maybe TRBD1 (5 bases). Germline V gene data show CDR1 as MNHNY and CDR2 as SVGAGI (reference sequence). V was clipped by 0 bases and J by 2 bases, with 14 bases between them. The CDR3 is 16 residues long. The CDR3 sequence is CASSYSFSAGTYEQYF. In DNA, the CDR3 is TGTGCCAGCAGTTACTCTTTTTCAGCAGGGACCTACGAGCAGTACTTC.